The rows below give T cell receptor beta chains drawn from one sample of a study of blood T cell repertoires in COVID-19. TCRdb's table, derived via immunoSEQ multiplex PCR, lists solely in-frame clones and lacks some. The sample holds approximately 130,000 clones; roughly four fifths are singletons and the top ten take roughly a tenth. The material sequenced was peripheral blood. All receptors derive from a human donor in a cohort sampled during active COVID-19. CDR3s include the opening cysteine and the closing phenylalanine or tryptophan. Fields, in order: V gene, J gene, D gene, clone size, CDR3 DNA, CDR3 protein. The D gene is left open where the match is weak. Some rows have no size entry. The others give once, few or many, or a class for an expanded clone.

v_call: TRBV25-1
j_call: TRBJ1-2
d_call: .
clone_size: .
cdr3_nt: TGTGCCAGCAGTGAATATCCTCGACAGGTGGATGGCTACACCTTC
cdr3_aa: CASSEYPRQVDGYTF

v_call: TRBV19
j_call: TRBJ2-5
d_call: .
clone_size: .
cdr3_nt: TGTGCCAGTAGTATATTCCCAGGAAGGCAGGGCGGCCAAGAGACCCAGTACTTC
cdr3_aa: CASSIFPGRQGGQETQYF

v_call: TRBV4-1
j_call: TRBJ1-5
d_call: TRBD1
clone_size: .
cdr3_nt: TGCGCCAGCAGCCGGGAACAGGGGGCAAATCAGCCCCAGCATTTT
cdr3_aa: CASSREQGANQPQHF

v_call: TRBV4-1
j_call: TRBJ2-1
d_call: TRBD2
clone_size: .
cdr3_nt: TGCGCCAGCAGCCTGCCCGCCGGGACTAGCGGGGTGAAGTTCTTC
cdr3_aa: CASSLPAGTSGVKFF

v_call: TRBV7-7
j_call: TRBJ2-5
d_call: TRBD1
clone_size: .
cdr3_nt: TGTGCCAGCAGCTTAGGGGCAGGGGGCAAGGAGACCCAGTACTTC
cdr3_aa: CASSLGAGGKETQYF

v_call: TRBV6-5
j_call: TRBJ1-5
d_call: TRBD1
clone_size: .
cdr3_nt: TGTGCCAGCAGCTCGGGACAGTACGGGCAGCCCCAGCATTTT
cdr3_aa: CASSSGQYGQPQHF

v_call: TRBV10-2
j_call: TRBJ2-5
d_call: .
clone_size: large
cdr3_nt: TGCGCCAGCAGTCCCGAGGGGGGGGGAAGTCAAGGGACCCAGTACTTC
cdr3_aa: CASSPEGGGSQGTQYF

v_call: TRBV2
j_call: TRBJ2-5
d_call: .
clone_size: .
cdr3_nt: TGTGCCAGCAGTTTACGTGGACAGTTTCAAGAGACCCAGTACTTC
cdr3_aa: CASSLRGQFQETQYF

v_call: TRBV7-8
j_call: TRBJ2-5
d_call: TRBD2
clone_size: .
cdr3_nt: TGTGCCAGCAGCCGCGATACTAGCGGGGGTGGGGAGACCCAGTACTTC
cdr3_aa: CASSRDTSGGGETQYF

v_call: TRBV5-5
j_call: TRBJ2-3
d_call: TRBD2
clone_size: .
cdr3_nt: TGTGCCAGCAGCCCGACTTACAGACTAGCGGGGGGGTTAAGCACAGATACGCAGTATTTT
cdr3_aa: CASSPTYRLAGGLSTDTQYF

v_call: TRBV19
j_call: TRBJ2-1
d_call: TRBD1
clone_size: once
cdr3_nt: TGTGCCAGTAGTATAGAGGAACAGGGGTGGAATGAGCAGTTCTTC
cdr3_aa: CASSIEEQGWNEQFF

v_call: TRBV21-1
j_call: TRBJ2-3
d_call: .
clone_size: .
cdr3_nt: TGTGCCAGCAGCTCCGTCACTAGCGGGGGTTCGAGCACAGATACGCAGTATTTT
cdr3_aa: CASSSVTSGGSSTDTQYF

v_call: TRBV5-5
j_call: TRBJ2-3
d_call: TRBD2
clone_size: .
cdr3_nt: TGTGCCAGCAGCTTCACCCCTAGCGGGGGAGGGAATACGCAGTATTTT
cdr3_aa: CASSFTPSGGGNTQYF

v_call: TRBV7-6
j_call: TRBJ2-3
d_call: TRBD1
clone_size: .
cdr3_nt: TGTGCCAGCAGCCCTAGACCTCAAGGACAGGGGGCTACAGATACGCAGTATTTT
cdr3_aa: CASSPRPQGQGATDTQYF

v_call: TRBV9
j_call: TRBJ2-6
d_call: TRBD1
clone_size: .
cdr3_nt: TGTGCCAGCAGCGTAGGATGGGGTCGGGACAGGGGGCGAAGTGGGGCCAACGTCCTGACTTTC
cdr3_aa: CASSVGWGRDRGRSGANVLTF

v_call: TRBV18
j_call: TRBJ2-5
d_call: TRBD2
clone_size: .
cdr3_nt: TGTGCCAGCTCCGCAACTAGCGGGGGGGCAAAGACCCAGTACTTC
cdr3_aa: CASSATSGGAKTQYF

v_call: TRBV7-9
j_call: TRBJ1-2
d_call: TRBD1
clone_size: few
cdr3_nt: TGTGCCAGCAGCTCGGACAGGGAAGCCTATGGCTACACCTTC
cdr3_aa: CASSSDREAYGYTF

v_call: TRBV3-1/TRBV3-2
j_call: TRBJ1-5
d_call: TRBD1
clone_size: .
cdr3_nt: TGTGCCAGCAGCCAGGGACAGCAAAATCAGCCCCAGCATTTT
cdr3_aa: CASSQGQQNQPQHF

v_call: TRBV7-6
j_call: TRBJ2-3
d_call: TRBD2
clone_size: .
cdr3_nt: TGTGCCAGCAGAAAAGGGGCGGGGGGCTTCACAGATACGCAGTATTTT
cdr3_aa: CASRKGAGGFTDTQYF

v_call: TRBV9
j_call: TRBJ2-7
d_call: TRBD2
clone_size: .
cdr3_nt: TGTGCCAGCAGCGGCCGCGCGGGGGAGGTGAACGAGCAGTACTTC
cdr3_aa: CASSGRAGEVNEQYF

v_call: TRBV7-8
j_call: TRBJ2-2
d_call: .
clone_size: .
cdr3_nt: TGTGCCAGCAGCTCAACACAGGGAACCGGGGAGCTGTTTTTT
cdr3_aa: CASSSTQGTGELFF

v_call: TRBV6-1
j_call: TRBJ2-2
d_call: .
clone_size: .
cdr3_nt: TGTGCCAGCAGTGAAGCAGGGTCCGGGGCCGGGGAGCTGTTTTTT
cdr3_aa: CASSEAGSGAGELFF

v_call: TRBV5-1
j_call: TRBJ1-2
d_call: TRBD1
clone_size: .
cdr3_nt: TGCGCCAGCAGCTTGGGACAGGGAGCTAACTATGGCTACACCTTC
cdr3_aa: CASSLGQGANYGYTF

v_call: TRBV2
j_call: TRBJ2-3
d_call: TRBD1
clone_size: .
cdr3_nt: TGTGCCAGCATCGAGGACAGGGGGCAAGATACGCAGTATTTT
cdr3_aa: CASIEDRGQDTQYF

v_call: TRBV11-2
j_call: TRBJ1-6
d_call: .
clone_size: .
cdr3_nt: TGTGCCAGCAGCTTAGTTATTCGGGATAATTCACCCCTCCACTTT
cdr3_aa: CASSLVIRDNSPLHF

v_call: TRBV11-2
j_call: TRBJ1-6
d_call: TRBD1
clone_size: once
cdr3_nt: TGTGCCAGCAGCTTGTCCGGGACAGGGAAGGATTCACCCCTCCACTTT
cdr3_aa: CASSLSGTGKDSPLHF